This T cell receptor (beta chain) was retrieved from a study of blood T cell repertoires in COVID-19. Under the authors' procedure: Amplifying reference gene primers gave estimates of nucleated cell counts. Clones were sequenced by immunoSEQ multiplex PCR, and TCRdb holds only the in-frame ones, with some missing. V and J calls and clone size come straight from that table; D and trimming were deduced from the DNA. The table has some 330,000 clones, roughly four fifths seen once. Cohort 3 recovered donors had two negative PCRs, clearance, or symptom resolution. V lost 3 bases and J lost 4; bases outside the gene matches: 13. The CDR3 is 17 residues long. CDR1 and CDR2 from the germline V gene are LGHNT and FRNRAP.

The sequenced material came from PBMCs or T cells enriched from blood (not recorded which). This TCR derives from a woman aged 50 to 65 who had recovered from COVID-19. The gene calls are TRBV12-5 and TRBJ1-2, with TRBD1 matching over 8 bases. The CDR3 nucleotides read TGTGCTAGTGGTTTTGACCCTCCGGACAGGGTTTTCTATGGCTACACCTTC. Amino acid sequence: CASGFDPPDRVFYGYTF.